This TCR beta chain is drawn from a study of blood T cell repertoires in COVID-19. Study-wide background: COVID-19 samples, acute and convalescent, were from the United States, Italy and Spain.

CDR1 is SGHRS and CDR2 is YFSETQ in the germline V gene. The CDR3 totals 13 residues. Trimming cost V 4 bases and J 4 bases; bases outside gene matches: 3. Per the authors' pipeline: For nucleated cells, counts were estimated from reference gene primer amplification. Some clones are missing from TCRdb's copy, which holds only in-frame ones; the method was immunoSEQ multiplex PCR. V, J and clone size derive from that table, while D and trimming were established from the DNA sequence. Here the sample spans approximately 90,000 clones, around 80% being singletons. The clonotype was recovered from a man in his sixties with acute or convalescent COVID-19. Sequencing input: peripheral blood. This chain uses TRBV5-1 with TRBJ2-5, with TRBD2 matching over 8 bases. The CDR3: CASSRGGLETQYF. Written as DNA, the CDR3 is TGCGCCAGCAGCCGGGGGGGTCTAGAGACCCAGTACTTC.